One and the same sample provided the 7 T cell receptor beta chains below, sequenced in a study of T cells in Graves' hyperthyroidism and ophthalmopathy. Amplification yielded TCR beta CDR3 regions, with RNA transcripts as the source. A set of HTBI primers served as the primers for a first-round RT-PCR of the TCR CDR3. TCRdb re-called the multiplex PCR reads with MiXCR, one entry per CDR3 protein. The sample includes more than 300,000 distinct CDR3 sequences, about 13% of them seen just once. Input material: blood. The source of these receptors is a woman aged 18-29 years with Graves' hyperthyroidism.

This clonotype was detected ten times or more. The CDR3 nucleotides read TGTGCCAGCAGCCAAGGAATTTTAGCGGGAGGTCGGTTGCGAGATACGCAGTATTTT. Translation gives CASSQGILAGGRLRDTQYF. This chain links TRBV28 with TRBJ2-3, with 10 nucleotides matching TRBD2. The CDR3 consists of 19 residues. With V trimmed by 6 bases and J by 5 bases, 20 bases remained unmatched. The germline V gene encodes CDR1 MDHEN and CDR2 SYDVKM.

The V and J genes are TRBV7-9 and TRBJ1-2; no clear D. V was trimmed by 2 bases and J by 2 bases, leaving 15 bases between them. Germline V gene lookup returns CDR1 SEHNR and CDR2 FQNEAQ (reference sequence). The CDR3 extends over 16 amino acids. DNA of the CDR3: TGTGCCAGCAGCTTAAGTTTCTCAGAACAGAACTATGGCTACACCTTC. Translated, it gives CASSLSFSEQNYGYTF.

The rearrangement joins TRBV25-1 to TRBJ2-5; TRBD2 is a possible D gene (6 bases). The CDR3 has 13 residues. Trimming removed 2 bases at V and 11 bases at J, with 15 bases between. Germline V CDR1 and CDR2: MGHDK, SYGVNS. CDR3 bases: TGTGCCAGCAGTGAAGCGGGGACTCAGTCTCAGTACTTC. It yields the protein CASSEAGTQSQYF.

Remarks on this clonotype: This sequence may be a read error, since a much larger clone differs from it by one base. This chain joins TRBV18 and TRBJ1-1; D is unclear. Germline V lookup: CDR1 KGHSH, CDR2 LQKENI. This CDR3 has 15 amino acids. In DNA, the CDR3 is TGTGCCAGCTCACCACCAGTGGTGAGGAACACTGAAGCTCTCTTT. This encodes CASSPPVVRNTEALF.

This clonotype was counted at least ten times. The gene calls are TRBV6-2 or TRBV6-3 and TRBJ2-1, with D unclear. CDR1 MNHEY and CDR2 SVGEGT come from the germline V gene. Trimming stripped 6 bases from V and 9 bases from J, with 9 bases between. The CDR3 covers 11 residues. CDR3 bases: TGTGCCAGCAGCGTATTGGGTGAGCAGTTCTTC. Its protein product is CASSVLGEQFF.

The chain couples TRBV3-1 to TRBJ2-1; D is ambiguous. This CDR3 is 16 amino acids long. Germline lookup yields CDR1 LGHDT and CDR2 YNNKEL (reference sequence). The V and J ends lost 2 bases and 0 bases respectively, with 11 bases between them. CDR3 amino acids: CASSQFDISSYNEQFF. The CDR3 nucleotides read TGTGCCAGCAGCCAATTCGACATTTCCTCCTACAATGAGCAGTTCTTC.

This clonotype was counted ten times or more. This chain connects TRBV20-1 to TRBJ2-5; D is perhaps TRBD1 (7 bases). Germline values: CDR1 DFQATT, CDR2 SNEGSKA (reference sequence). V lost 5 bases, J lost 5 bases, and 15 bases lay in between. The CDR3 has 13 amino acids. This CDR3 is CSASTGTEETQYF. The CDR3 nucleotides are TGCAGTGCTTCGACAGGGACTGAGGAGACCCAGTACTTC.